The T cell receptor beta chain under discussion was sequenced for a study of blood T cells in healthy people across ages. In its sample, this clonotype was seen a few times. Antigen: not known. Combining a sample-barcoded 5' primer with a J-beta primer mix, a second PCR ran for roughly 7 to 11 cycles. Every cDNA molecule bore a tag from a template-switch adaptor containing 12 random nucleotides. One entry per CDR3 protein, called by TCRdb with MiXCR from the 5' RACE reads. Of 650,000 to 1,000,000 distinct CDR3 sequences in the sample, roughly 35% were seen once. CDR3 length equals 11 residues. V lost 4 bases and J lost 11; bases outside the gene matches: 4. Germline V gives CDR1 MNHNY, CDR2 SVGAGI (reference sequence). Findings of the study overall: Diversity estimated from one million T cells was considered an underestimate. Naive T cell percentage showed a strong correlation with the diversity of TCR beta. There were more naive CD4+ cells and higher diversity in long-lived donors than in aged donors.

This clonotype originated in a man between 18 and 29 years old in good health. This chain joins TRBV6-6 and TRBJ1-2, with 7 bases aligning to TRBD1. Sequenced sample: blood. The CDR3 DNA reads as TGTGCCAGCAGTTCCGGGACAGCATACACCTTC. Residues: CASSSGTAYTF.